The clone carrying this TCR beta chain was observed a handful of times. Antigen specificity is unknown. The data were taken from a study of identical twins. Germline-derived CDR1 and CDR2 are SGHAT and FQNNGV. This CDR3 has 14 residues. V was pared by 5 bases and J by 6 bases, with 9 bases of the junction left unmatched. Study results and limitations: Out-of-frame alpha sequences common to twins exhibited an excess of low generation probability.

TCRdb ran MiXCR on the 5' RACE reads and lists one entry per CDR3 protein. The profile shows 500,000 to 650,000 distinct CDR3 sequences, more than 20% of them singletons. This sample also belongs to another study, concerning yellow fever vaccine responses in identical twins.

The sample was CD4+ T cells sorted from blood. This TCR was recovered from a woman aged 18-29 years in good health. The J gene is TRBJ2-7, the V gene TRBV11-2; TRBD1 agrees at 8 bases. DNA of the CDR3: TGTGCCAGCAGCATAATAGGACAGGGAGTCGAGCAGTACTTC. Amino acids: CASSIIGQGVEQYF.